One sample yielded the 21 T cell receptor beta chains listed below, sequenced in a study of Graves' ophthalmopathy and Graves' hyperthyroidism. For repertoire sequencing, the TCR beta CDR3 regions were amplified from RNA transcripts. Following a first-round RT-PCR that used HTBI primers, a second-round multiplex PCR was carried out. TCRdb redid the calling of the multiplex PCR reads with MiXCR, one entry per CDR3 protein. The sample shows 600,000 to 650,000 distinct CDR3 sequences, 20% to 25% of them seen only once. The sample was peripheral blood. Source of these receptors: a young woman with stable Graves' hyperthyroidism. Some clones in this sample may be carry-over from other donors' samples.

This clonotype appeared many times. The V and J genes are TRBV7-2 and TRBJ1-1; 12 bases are a match to TRBD1. Germline CDR1 SGHTA, CDR2 FQGNSA. The CDR3 consists of 16 residues. The V segment lost 3 bases and the J segment 4 bases; nucleotides outside the gene matches: 6. The chain's CDR3 is CASSLRDRGRGTEAFF. The CDR3 coding sequence is TGTGCCAGCAGCTTGCGGGACAGGGGGCGAGGCACTGAAGCTTTCTTT.

In its sample, this clonotype was seen many times. The V call is TRBV20-1, the J call TRBJ2-7; 7 nucleotides line up with TRBD2. Unmatched junction bases numbered 8, after V lost 6 bases and J lost 0 bases. This CDR3 region has 14 residues. Germline loops: CDR1 DFQATT, CDR2 SNEGSKA (reference sequence). CDR3: CSARTRINSYEQYF. As DNA, the CDR3 is TGCAGTGCAAGGACTAGGATTAACTCCTACGAGCAGTACTTC.

In its sample, this clonotype was seen many times. The chain links TRBV30 to TRBJ1-2, with D uncertain. Trimming cost V 3 bases and J 2 bases, with 4 bases left between them. The CDR3 totals 11 residues. From germline, CDR1 is GTSNPN and CDR2 SVGIG (reference sequence). DNA for the CDR3: TGTGCCTGGAGCACGAACTATGGCTACACCTTC. Protein: CAWSTNYGYTF.

The rearrangement uses TRBV28 and TRBJ1-1, with a weak D call TRBD1 (5 bases). This CDR3 comprises 12 residues. CDR1 MDHEN and CDR2 SYDVKM come from the germline V gene. V dropped 4 bases and J dropped 7 bases, with 10 bases sitting between them. The CDR3: CASSSRDVEAFF. The DNA of the CDR3 is TGTGCCAGCAGTTCACGGGACGTTGAAGCTTTCTTT.

In its sample, this clonotype was seen many times. The chain recombines TRBV25-1 with TRBJ2-5; D possibly uses TRBD1 or TRBD2 (5 bases each). The germline V gene has CDR1 MGHDK and CDR2 SYGVNS. CDR3 length: 13 amino acids. Trimming left V 8 bases short and J 5 bases short, with 15 bases between. The CDR3 DNA follows: TGTGCCAGCGGGGCCTCTAGCAGGGAGACCCAGTACTTC. Protein sequence: CASGASSRETQYF.

The chain has TRBV7-9 and TRBJ2-5; the D gene is possibly TRBD2 (6 bases). Trimming stripped 5 bases from V and 2 bases from J, with 15 bases between. Looked up from germline, CDR1 is SEHNR and CDR2 is FQNEAQ (reference sequence). This CDR3 has 15 amino acids. The CDR3: CASSVGRTKQETQYF. The CDR3 bases are TGTGCCAGCAGCGTCGGACGGACTAAACAAGAGACCCAGTACTTC.

Ten or more counts support this clonotype. This chain connects TRBV20-1 to TRBJ1-5; TRBD1 matches 7 bases. The CDR3 totals 13 residues. After removal of 3 bases from V and 7 bases from J, the junction contained 6 bases not matched to a gene. Germline V gene data show CDR1 as DFQATT and CDR2 as SNEGSKA (reference sequence). The chain's CDR3 is CSARGTAGQPQHF. CDR3 in DNA: TGCAGTGCTAGGGGGACAGCGGGCCAGCCCCAGCATTTT.

The genes are TRBV6-1 and TRBJ1-2, with 9 bases fitting TRBD1. The CDR3 has 15 amino acids. Germline CDR1 is MNHNS and CDR2 is SASEGT. J lost 5 bases, V lost 5 bases, and 9 bases had no gene match. CDR3 sequence reads: CASSQGTGILYGYTF. CDR3 DNA: TGTGCCAGCAGTCAAGGGACAGGGATTCTTTATGGCTACACCTTC.

At least ten counts were recorded for this clonotype. A read error may explain this, as a much larger clone is one base away. The rearrangement uses TRBV11-1 and TRBJ2-7; 10 bases map to TRBD1. The V gene's germline CDR1 is SGHAT and CDR2 FQDESV (reference sequence). The CDR3 runs 15 residues. This CDR3 reads CASSSGTGVIYGQYF. DNA of the CDR3: TGTGCCAGCAGCTCCGGGACAGGGGTTATCTACGGGCAGTACTTC.

In DNA form, the CDR3 reads TGTGCCAGCAGTTATCCGGGACAGGGGACTTCTCACTATGGCTACACCTTC. Translated, it gives CASSYPGQGTSHYGYTF. The V call is TRBV6-2 or TRBV6-3, the J call TRBJ1-2; 10 bases agree with TRBD1. V lost 3 bases to trimming and J lost 3 bases; unmatched junction nucleotides: 10. CDR1 is MNHEY and CDR2 is SVGEGT in the germline V gene. The CDR3 length is 17 residues.

This clonotype was seen ten or more times. The V call is TRBV6-5, the J call TRBJ2-7; 9 bases line up with TRBD1. CDR1 is MNHEY, CDR2 SVGAGI, per germline. This CDR3 spans 15 amino acids. V was clipped by 6 bases and J by 0 bases; unmatched bases: 6. The DNA of the CDR3 is TGTGCCAGCAGCTATGGACAGGGGTTCTCCTACGAGCAGTACTTC. Protein product: CASSYGQGFSYEQYF.

This clonotype has ten or more counts. The gene calls are TRBV27 and TRBJ1-1; D ambiguous. Trimming pared 6 bases from V and 4 bases from J, leaving 15 bases between. Germline values: CDR1 MNHEY, CDR2 SMNVEV (reference sequence). This CDR3 comprises 14 residues. The DNA of the CDR3 is TGTGCCAGCAGCTTGTTAGGCTCAGGCACTGAAGCTTTCTTT. Its protein product is CASSLLGSGTEAFF.

The chain is built from TRBV28 and TRBJ2-7, with D possibly matching TRBD2 (6 bases). The length of the CDR3 is 14 residues. Germline V lookup: CDR1 MDHEN, CDR2 SYDVKM. The V end was cut by 2 bases, the J end by 7 bases, with 15 bases between. CDR3 coding DNA: TGTGCCAGCAGTTTAAGACTAGGAGAAAGTGAGCAGTACTTC. Protein product: CASSLRLGESEQYF. The variable domain in full, completed from reference TRBV28 and TRBJ2-7, reads DVKVTQSSRYLVKRTGEKVFLECVQDMDHENMFWYRQDPGLGLRLIYFSYDVKMKEKGDIPEGYSVSREKKERFSLILESASTNQTSMYLCASSLRLGESEQYFGPGTRLTVT.

This clonotype was seen at least ten times. CDR3 nucleotide sequence: TGCAGTGCTAGAGATCCCCAGGGTCCAGGGACCCAGTACTTC. Amino acid sequence: CSARDPQGPGTQYF. The chain links TRBV20-1 to TRBJ2-5; D possibly corresponds to TRBD1 (5 bases). Germline loops: CDR1 DFQATT, CDR2 SNEGSKA (reference sequence). CDR3 length: 14 residues. V was pared by 0 bases and J by 7 bases, with 15 bases between.

On this clonotype itself: A much larger clone differs from this one at a single base, so this may be a read error. The chain recombines TRBV3-1 with TRBJ2-5; a possible D gene is TRBD2 (6 bases). The CDR3 sequence is 14 residues long. Germline V gene data show CDR1 as LGHDT and CDR2 as YNNKEL (reference sequence). CDR3 bases: TGTGCCAGCAGCCCCGGACTAACCCAAGAGACCAAGTACTTC. Protein product: CASSPGLTQETKYF.

V gene TRBV12-3 or TRBV12-4 combines with J gene TRBJ2-7; no clear D gene. Deletions cut 5 bases from V and 3 bases from J, with 11 bases between. This CDR3 is built from 13 residues. CDR3 sequence reads: CASSPTPNYEQYF. The CDR3 nucleotides are TGTGCCAGCAGTCCGACTCCTAACTACGAGCAGTACTTC.

This clonotype was observed a few times. This sequence joins TRBV6-5 and TRBJ2-5; a possible D gene is TRBD1 (7 bases). CDR1 is MNHEY and CDR2 is SVGAGI in the germline V gene. The CDR3 has 16 amino acids. Trimming left V 4 bases short and J 3 bases short, with 18 bases between. The CDR3 sequence: CASSFLSGGYEETQYF. Here the CDR3 DNA reads TGTGCCAGCAGTTTCCTCTCAGGGGGGTATGAAGAGACCCAGTACTTC.

There are many counts of this clonotype. The chain is built from TRBV20-1 and TRBJ2-7; 12 nucleotides match TRBD2. This CDR3 has 15 amino acids. The V gene end was trimmed by 0 bases and the J gene end by 7 bases; junction bases not matched to a gene: 7. Germline CDR1 reads DFQATT; CDR2 reads SNEGSKA (reference sequence). The CDR3 nucleotides read TGCAGTGCTAGAGATCTAGCGGGAGGGCCGCGTGAGCAGTACTTC. This codes for CSARDLAGGPREQYF.

This clonotype was recorded once. The junction differs from germline at one of its ends, possibly a read error. V is TRBV10-3 and J is TRBJ1-1; the match to TRBD1 covers 7 bases. The CDR3 length is 16 residues. Looked up from germline, CDR1 is ENHRY and CDR2 is SYGVKD. The CDR3 coding sequence is TGTGCCAGCAGTGAGTCGGACAGGCACCGAGGGCGGGAAGCTTTCTTT. Its translation is CASSESDRHRGREAFF.

Comments on this clonotype: This may be a read error, as it is one base from a much larger clone. This is likely a read error, given that the CDR3 carries no conserved phenylalanine or tryptophan at its end. The rearrangement uses TRBV5-1 and TRBJ1-1; D is unresolved. Germline V gene sequence: CDR1 SGHRS, CDR2 YFSETQ. The CDR3 consists of 11 residues. V was shortened by 0 bases and J by 10 bases, with 7 bases between the two germline ends. In DNA form, the CDR3 reads TGCGCCAGCAGCTTGGAGGGTGTAGCTTTCTTG. Translating it yields CASSLEGVAFL.

The chain employs TRBV6-1 and TRBJ2-5; D gene uncertain. The J call may not be correct, given that the DNA end is closer to TRBJ2-7. Per the germline V gene, CDR1 is MNHNS and CDR2 is SASEGT. The CDR3 has 12 amino acids. CDR3 coding DNA: TGTGCCAGCAGTGAATTCGGCTACGAGCAGTACTTC. Its translation is CASSEFGYEQYF.